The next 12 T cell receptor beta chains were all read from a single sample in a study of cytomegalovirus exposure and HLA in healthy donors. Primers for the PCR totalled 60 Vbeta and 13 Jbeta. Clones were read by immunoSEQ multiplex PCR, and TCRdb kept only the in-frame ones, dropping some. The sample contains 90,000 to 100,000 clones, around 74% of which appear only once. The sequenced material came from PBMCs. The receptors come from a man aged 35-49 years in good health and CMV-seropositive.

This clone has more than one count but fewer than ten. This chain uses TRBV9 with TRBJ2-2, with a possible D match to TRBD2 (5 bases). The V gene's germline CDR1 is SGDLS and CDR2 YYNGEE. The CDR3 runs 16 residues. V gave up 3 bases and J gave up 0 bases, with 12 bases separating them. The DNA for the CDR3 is TGTGCCAGCAGCGGGAGCGTAGCGTCGAACACCGGGGAGCTGTTTTTT. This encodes CASSGSVASNTGELFF. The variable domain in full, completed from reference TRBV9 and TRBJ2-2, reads DSGVTQTPKHLITATGQRVTLRCSPRSGDLSVYWYQQSLDQGLQFLIQYYNGEERAKGNILERFSAQQFPDLHSELNLSSLELGDSALYFCASSGSVASNTGELFFGEGSRLTVL.

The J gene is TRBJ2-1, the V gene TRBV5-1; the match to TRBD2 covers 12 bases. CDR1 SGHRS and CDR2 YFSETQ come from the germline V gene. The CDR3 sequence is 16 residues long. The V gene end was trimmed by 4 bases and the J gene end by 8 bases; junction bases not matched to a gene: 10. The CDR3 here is CASSHALAGGIDEQFF. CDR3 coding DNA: TGCGCCAGCAGCCACGCACTAGCGGGAGGTATCGATGAGCAGTTCTTC.

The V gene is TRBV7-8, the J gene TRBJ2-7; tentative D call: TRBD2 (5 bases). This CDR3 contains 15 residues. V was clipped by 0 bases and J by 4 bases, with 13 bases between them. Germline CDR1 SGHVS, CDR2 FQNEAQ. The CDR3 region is CASSLALRAGYEQYF. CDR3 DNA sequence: TGTGCCAGCAGCTTAGCGTTGAGGGCCGGGTACGAGCAGTACTTC. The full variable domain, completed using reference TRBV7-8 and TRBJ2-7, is GAGVSQSPRYKVAKRGQDVALRCDPISGHVSLFWYQQALGQGPEFLTYFQNEAQLDKSGLPSDRFFAERPEGSVSTLKIQRTQQEDSAVYLCASSLALRAGYEQYFGPGTRLTVT.

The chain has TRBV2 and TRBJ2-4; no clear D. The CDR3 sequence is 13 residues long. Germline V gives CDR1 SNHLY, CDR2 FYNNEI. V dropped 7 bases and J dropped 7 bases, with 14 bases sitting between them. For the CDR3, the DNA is TGTGCCAGCAATTCTGATAGTCCGAACATTCAGTACTTC. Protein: CASNSDSPNIQYF. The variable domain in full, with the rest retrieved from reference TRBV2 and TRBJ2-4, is EPEVTQTPSHQVTQMGQEVILRCVPISNHLYFYWYRQILGQKVEFLVSFYNNEISEKSEIFDDQFSVERPDGSNFTLKIRSTKLEDSAMYFCASNSDSPNIQYFGAGTRLSVL.

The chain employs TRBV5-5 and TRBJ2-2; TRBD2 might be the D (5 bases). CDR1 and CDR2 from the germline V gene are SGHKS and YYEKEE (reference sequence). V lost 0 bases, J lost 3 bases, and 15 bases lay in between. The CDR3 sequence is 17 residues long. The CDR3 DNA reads TGTGCCAGCAGCTTGGCCGCGGGCGGGTGGGACACCGGGGAGCTGTTTTTT. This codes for CASSLAAGGWDTGELFF.

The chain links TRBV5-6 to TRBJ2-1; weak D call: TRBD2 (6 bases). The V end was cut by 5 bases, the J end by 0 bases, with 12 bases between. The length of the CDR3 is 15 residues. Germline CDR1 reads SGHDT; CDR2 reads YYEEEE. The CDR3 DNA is TGTGCCAGCAGAAACGGGCGGGGCTCCTACAATGAGCAGTTCTTC. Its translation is CASRNGRGSYNEQFF.

Here the CDR3 reads CASSDIYGAGSTDTQYF. The DNA of the CDR3 is TGTGCCAGCAGTGATATTTATGGGGCGGGGAGCACAGATACGCAGTATTTT. The V gene is TRBV2, the J gene TRBJ2-3, with D possibly being TRBD2 (6 bases). The germline V gene encodes CDR1 SNHLY and CDR2 FYNNEI. The CDR3 is 17 residues long. The V and J ends lost 3 bases and 0 bases respectively, with 16 bases between them. The full variable domain, in which reference TRBV2 and TRBJ2-3 provide the parts outside the CDR3, is EPEVTQTPSHQVTQMGQEVILRCVPISNHLYFYWYRQILGQKVEFLVSFYNNEISEKSEIFDDQFSVERPDGSNFTLKIRSTKLEDSAMYFCASSDIYGAGSTDTQYFGPGTRLTVL.

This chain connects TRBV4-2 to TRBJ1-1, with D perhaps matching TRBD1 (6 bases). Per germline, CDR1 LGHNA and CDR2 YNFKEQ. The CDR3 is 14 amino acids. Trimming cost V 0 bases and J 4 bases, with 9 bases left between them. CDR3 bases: TGTGCCAGCAGCCAAGAAACAGGGAGCACTGAAGCTTTCTTT. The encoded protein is CASSQETGSTEAFF.

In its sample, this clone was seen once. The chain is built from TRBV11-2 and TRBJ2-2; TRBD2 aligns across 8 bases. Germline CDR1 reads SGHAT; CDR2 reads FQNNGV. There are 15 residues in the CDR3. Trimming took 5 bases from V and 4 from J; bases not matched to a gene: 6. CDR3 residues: CASSRGLASTGELFF. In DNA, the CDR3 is TGTGCCAGCAGCCGTGGACTAGCCTCCACCGGGGAGCTGTTTTTT.

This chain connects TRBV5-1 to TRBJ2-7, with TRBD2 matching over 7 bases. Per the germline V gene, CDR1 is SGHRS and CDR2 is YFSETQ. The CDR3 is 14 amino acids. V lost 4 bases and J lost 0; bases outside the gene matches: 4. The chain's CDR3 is CASSPGTTSYEQYF. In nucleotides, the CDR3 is TGCGCCAGCAGCCCCGGGACTACCTCCTACGAGCAGTACTTC.

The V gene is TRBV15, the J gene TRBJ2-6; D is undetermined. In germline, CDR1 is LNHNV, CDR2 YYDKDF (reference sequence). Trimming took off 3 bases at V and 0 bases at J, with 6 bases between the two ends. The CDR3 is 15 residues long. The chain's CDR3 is CATSRRSSGANVLTF. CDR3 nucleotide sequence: TGTGCCACCAGCAGGAGAAGCTCTGGGGCCAACGTCCTGACTTTC. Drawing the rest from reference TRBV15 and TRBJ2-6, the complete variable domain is DAMVIQNPRYQVTQFGKPVTLSCSQTLNHNVMYWYQQKSSQAPKLLFHYYDKDFNNEADTPDNFQSRRPNTSFCFLDIRSPGLGDTAMYLCATSRRSSGANVLTFGAGSRLTVL.

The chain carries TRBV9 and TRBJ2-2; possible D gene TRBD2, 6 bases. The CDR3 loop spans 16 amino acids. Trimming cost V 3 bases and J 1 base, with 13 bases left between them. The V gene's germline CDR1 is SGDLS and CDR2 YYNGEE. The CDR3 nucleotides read TGTGCCAGCAGCGCGGTGGCGGGGTTGAACACCGGGGAGCTGTTTTTT. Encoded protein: CASSAVAGLNTGELFF.